The rows below give T cell receptor beta chains drawn from one sample of a study of cytomegalovirus exposure and HLA in healthy donors. TCRdb keeps only in-frame clones here, not all; method: immunoSEQ multiplex PCR. Here the sample spans about 160,000 clones, about 85% being singletons. The sample consisted of PBMCs. These receptors were obtained from a man aged 50 to 60 in good health and CMV-seropositive. Each CDR3 is given with its conserved first and last residue. A D gene is named only where the DNA matches it firmly. Size is stated for part of the rows, as once, few or many counts, or as a class when the clone is expanded.

j_call d_call v_call clone_size cdr3_nt cdr3_aa
TRBJ2-7 TRBD1 TRBV5-4 . TGTGCCAGCAGCTTAGGCCCCGGGACAGGGGGCCTTGAGCAGTACTTC CASSLGPGTGGLEQYF
TRBJ2-7 TRBD1 TRBV28 . TGTGCCAGCAGTTACCCCGGGACAGGGAGCTACGAGCAGTACTTC CASSYPGTGSYEQYF
TRBJ2-7 . TRBV5-1 few TGCGCCAGCAGCTTGGCCCCTACGATATACGAGCAGTACTTC CASSLAPTIYEQYF
TRBJ2-2 . TRBV29-1 . TGCAGCGTTGAGGGTAGCACTCCCGGGGAGCTGTTTTTT CSVEGSTPGELFF
TRBJ1-1 . TRBV28 . TGTGCCAGCAGTTCCCCGGGACAGAACACTGAAGCTTTCTTT CASSSPGQNTEAFF
TRBJ2-2 . TRBV5-1 . TGCGCCAGCAGCTCGACTAGTAACACCGGGGAGCTGTTTTTT CASSSTSNTGELFF
TRBJ2-3 TRBD2 TRBV2 . TGTGCCAGCAGTCAGACTAGCGGGATTCCAGATACGCAGTATTTT CASSQTSGIPDTQYF
TRBJ1-4 . TRBV7-9 . TGTGCCAGCAGCTTAATTGGAACAGGGCCGAGTGAAAAACTGTTTTTT CASSLIGTGPSEKLFF
TRBJ1-1 . TRBV28 . TGTGCCAGCAGTTTAAGGGGGACTGAAGCTTTCTTT CASSLRGTEAFF
TRBJ2-3 TRBD1 TRBV25-1 . TGTGCCAGCAGTGATCGGCAGGGGGTACCAAGCACAGATACGCAGTATTTT CASSDRQGVPSTDTQYF
TRBJ2-2 . TRBV7-9 few TGTGCCAGCAGCTTACTCCCCCTTAGAGCGAACACCGGGGAGCTGTTTTTT CASSLLPLRANTGELFF
TRBJ2-4 . TRBV12-2 . TGTGCAAGTCGCTTAGAGCCAGCGGGGGGTTTGGGCGGAAACATTCAGTACTTC CASRLEPAGGLGGNIQYF
TRBJ1-6 . TRBV28 . TGTGCCAGCAGTTTAGGGGGGATAAGTTCACCCCTCCACTTT CASSLGGISSPLHF
TRBJ2-3 . TRBV6-5 . TGTGCCAGCAGTTACTCCGGACAGACGAGAGATACGCAGTATTTT CASSYSGQTRDTQYF
TRBJ2-1 TRBD1 TRBV19 . TGTGCCAGTAGTCCCAGGGGGCCCTCCTACAATGAGCAGTTCTTC CASSPRGPSYNEQFF
TRBJ2-5 TRBD1 TRBV7-3 . TGTGCCAGCAGCTTAACACAGGGGGCGGAGACCCAGTACTTC CASSLTQGAETQYF
TRBJ2-2 TRBD2 TRBV5-1 . TGCGCCAGCAGCGATTCCGGGACTACCACCGGGGAGCTGTTTTTT CASSDSGTTTGELFF
TRBJ1-2 TRBD1 TRBV28 . TGTGCCAGCAGTTCACCTACAGGGGGCGCGAAGGGCTACACCTTC CASSSPTGGAKGYTF
TRBJ1-3 TRBD1 TRBV7-2 few TGTGCCAGCTCCCTATACCCGGGACAGGGAACTGGAAACACCATATATTTT CASSLYPGQGTGNTIYF
TRBJ1-2 . TRBV7-8 . TGTGCCAGCAGCTTAGAGAGAGGGCTCTATGGCTACACCTTC CASSLERGLYGYTF
TRBJ1-1 . TRBV4-3 . TGCGCCAGCAGCCAAGATTTAAGTGGGCGAGAAGCTTTCTTT CASSQDLSGREAFF
TRBJ1-2 . TRBV28 . TGTGCCAGCAGTTCCCTCGATCGGGGCTACACCTTC CASSSLDRGYTF
TRBJ1-2 TRBD1 TRBV2 . TGTGCCAGCAGTCCGGGACAGGGAATCAACTATGGCTACACCTTC CASSPGQGINYGYTF
TRBJ1-2 TRBD1 TRBV29-1 once TGCAGCGTTTATACAGGGGGCTATGGCTACACCTTC CSVYTGGYGYTF
TRBJ1-6 . TRBV9 . TGTGCCAGCAGCGTCGCGGGAAAGAGTAATTCACCCCTCCACTTT CASSVAGKSNSPLHF
TRBJ1-5 . TRBV4-1 . TGCGCCAGCAGCCAAGAAATGAGGTATCAGCCCCAGCATTTT CASSQEMRYQPQHF
TRBJ1-1 . TRBV27 once TGTGCCAGCAGTTTAAGAGGGTACACTGAAGCTTTCTTT CASSLRGYTEAFF
TRBJ1-6 TRBD1 TRBV7-9 . TGTGCCAGCAGCTATCAGGGGGGCAATTCACCCCTCCACTTT CASSYQGGNSPLHF
TRBJ2-5 . TRBV4-1 . TGCGCCAGCAGCCAGACCTTGCGGACACCGTACCAAGAGACCCAGTACTTC CASSQTLRTPYQETQYF
TRBJ1-1 . TRBV9 . TGTGCCAGCAGCGCCCTTTGGGGGGATCGGTACAAAACTGAAGCTTTCTTT CASSALWGDRYKTEAFF
TRBJ2-1 . TRBV6-5 . TGTGCCAGCAGTTACGGGGGGTATCGGGCTTACAATGAGCAGTTCTTC CASSYGGYRAYNEQFF
TRBJ2-7 TRBD2 TRBV5-6 . TGTGCCAGCAGCTTCGGGGGAGGGTTTTCCTACGAGCAGTACTTC CASSFGGGFSYEQYF
TRBJ2-7 . TRBV5-1 . TGCGCCAGCAGCTCCCGGACAGATTCCAACGAGCAGTACTTC CASSSRTDSNEQYF
TRBJ1-1 . TRBV6-5 . TGTGCCAGCATCCCTTATCGAGGAACTGAAGCTTTCTTT CASIPYRGTEAFF
TRBJ1-1 . TRBV5-4 . TGTGCCAGCAGCTCAAGGGACATGAACACTGAAGCTTTCTTT CASSSRDMNTEAFF
TRBJ1-5 . TRBV7-8 . TGTGCCAGCAGCCCTGGCGGGTTCAATCAGCCCCAGCATTTT CASSPGGFNQPQHF
TRBJ2-2 TRBD2 TRBV5-1 . TGCGCCAGCAGCTTGGGTCAACTAGCGGGCACCGGGGAGCTGTTTTTT CASSLGQLAGTGELFF